This is a list of T cell receptor beta chains from one sample in a study of cytomegalovirus exposure and HLA in healthy donors. Produced via immunoSEQ multiplex PCR; TCRdb's table is partial and in-frame only. The sample lists under 300,000 clones, around 88% seen once, with around 1.2% in the top ten. The sample was PBMCs. The receptors were sampled from a woman in her twenties or thirties in good health and CMV-seropositive. Both conserved end residues are part of each CDR3. The order of the fields is clone size, V gene, D gene, J gene, CDR3 protein, CDR3 DNA. A D gene is named only where the DNA matches it firmly. Clone size is not always given. Where it is, it says once, few, many or a class for expanded clones.

>NA|TRBV1|NA|TRBJ1-1
CTSYETGSIEAFF
TGCACCTCTTATGAGACAGGGTCGATTGAAGCTTTCTTT
>NA|TRBV19|TRBD1|TRBJ1-1
CASSQTGGGTEAFF
TGTGCCAGTAGTCAGACAGGGGGCGGCACTGAAGCTTTCTTT
>NA|TRBV5-4|TRBD1|TRBJ2-5
CASSSHRTGKRAETQYF
TGTGCCAGCAGCTCCCATCGGACAGGGAAGAGAGCCGAGACCCAGTACTTC
>NA|TRBV6-5|NA|TRBJ2-5
CASSYSMGQGGETQYF
TGTGCCAGCAGTTACTCGATGGGCCAGGGTGGGGAGACCCAGTACTTC
>NA|TRBV5-1|TRBD2|TRBJ2-1
CASSLGLADYNEQFF
TGCGCCAGCAGCCTCGGACTAGCGGATTACAATGAGCAGTTCTTC
>NA|TRBV14|NA|TRBJ1-2
CASSRTVLNAGDYGYTF
TGTGCCAGCAGCCGAACTGTCCTCAACGCGGGTGACTATGGCTACACCTTC
>NA|TRBV28|NA|TRBJ2-1
CASSLTGYNEQFF
TGTGCCAGCAGTTTGACAGGATACAATGAGCAGTTCTTC
>NA|TRBV6-5|NA|TRBJ2-7
CASSYGGQRQYF
TGTGCCAGCAGTTACGGCGGGCAGAGGCAGTACTTC
>NA|TRBV28|TRBD2|TRBJ2-7
CASSLALGSSGENSYEQYF
TGTGCCAGCAGTCTAGCCCTAGGTTCTAGCGGGGAGAACTCCTACGAGCAGTACTTC
>NA|TRBV4-2|TRBD1|TRBJ1-4
CASSHYRGRVEEKLFF
TGTGCCAGCAGCCATTACAGGGGGCGGGTGGAAGAAAAACTGTTTTTT
>few|TRBV2|TRBD1|TRBJ1-4
CASRDTGANEKLFF
TGTGCCAGCAGGGATACAGGGGCAAATGAAAAACTGTTTTTT
>NA|TRBV11-3|NA|TRBJ2-7
CASSLGRLYEQYF
TGTGCCAGCAGCTTAGGGAGACTCTACGAGCAGTACTTC
>NA|TRBV6-1|TRBD1|TRBJ2-2
CASRAGTGGWGELFF
TGTGCCAGCAGAGCCGGGACAGGTGGTTGGGGGGAGCTGTTTTTT
>NA|TRBV27|TRBD1|TRBJ2-7
CASSLQGALYEQYF
TGTGCCAGCAGTTTACAGGGGGCTCTCTACGAGCAGTACTTC
>NA|TRBV28|TRBD2|TRBJ2-1
CASSPRTSGYYNEQFF
TGTGCCAGCAGTCCTCGGACTAGCGGATACTACAATGAGCAGTTCTTC
>NA|TRBV19|TRBD2|TRBJ2-7
CASSISAGGLYEQYF
TGTGCCAGTAGTATTTCAGCGGGAGGGCTATACGAGCAGTACTTC
>NA|TRBV5-1|NA|TRBJ1-1
CASSLDRNTEAFF
TGCGCCAGCAGCTTGGACAGGAACACTGAAGCTTTCTTT
>NA|TRBV19|NA|TRBJ1-2
CASSIAGEVNYGYTF
TGTGCCAGTAGTATCGCGGGGGAAGTTAACTATGGCTACACCTTC
>once|TRBV4-2|NA|TRBJ2-7
CASSQEAGPMYEQYF
TGTGCCAGCAGCCAAGAGGCGGGACCGATGTACGAGCAGTACTTC
>NA|TRBV2|TRBD1|TRBJ2-5
CASSEESGGETQYF
TGTGCCAGCAGTGAAGAGTCAGGGGGTGAGACCCAGTACTTC
>NA|TRBV2|TRBD1|TRBJ1-5
CASSARDRGLRGNQPQHF
TGTGCCAGCAGTGCCCGGGACAGGGGGCTTCGGGGCAATCAGCCCCAGCATTTT
>NA|TRBV28|TRBD1|TRBJ2-3
CATNEGGADTQYF
TGTGCCACCAATGAAGGGGGCGCAGATACGCAGTATTTT
>once|TRBV2|TRBD2|TRBJ2-1
CASSESPSGGQNEQFF
TGTGCCAGCAGTGAATCCCCTAGCGGGGGCCAGAATGAGCAGTTCTTC
>NA|TRBV29-1|NA|TRBJ2-7
CSVEGQGGEQYF
TGCAGCGTTGAAGGGCAGGGGGGCGAGCAGTACTTC
>few|TRBV4-1|TRBD2|TRBJ2-7
CASSLRLAGYEQYF
TGCGCCAGCAGCTTACGACTAGCGGGCTACGAGCAGTACTTC
>once|TRBV19|TRBD1|TRBJ2-1
CASSPGTAEQFF
TGTGCCAGTAGTCCGGGGACAGCTGAGCAGTTCTTC
>NA|TRBV7-2|TRBD2|TRBJ2-1
CASSLDGEGAGEQFF
TGTGCCAGCAGCTTAGATGGTGAGGGAGCGGGAGAGCAGTTCTTC
>NA|TRBV5-6|NA|TRBJ1-3
CASRGRLSGNTIYF
TGTGCCAGCAGGGGCCGCCTCTCTGGAAACACCATATATTTT
>NA|TRBV4-1|TRBD1|TRBJ2-7
CASSANPTGAYEQYF
TGCGCCAGCAGCGCAAATCCGACAGGGGCCTACGAGCAGTACTTC
>once|TRBV5-6|TRBD2|TRBJ2-7
CASSLASRAGDEQYF
TGTGCCAGCAGCTTGGCCTCTCGAGCGGGAGACGAGCAGTACTTC
>NA|TRBV15|NA|TRBJ2-3
CATSRDFGGTDTQYF
TGTGCCACCAGCAGAGATTTCGGGGGCACAGATACGCAGTATTTT
>NA|TRBV5-4|NA|TRBJ2-3
CASSPAIGTDTQYF
TGTGCCAGCAGCCCTGCAATAGGCACAGATACGCAGTATTTT
>NA|TRBV28|TRBD2|TRBJ2-7
CASSLNWWEGRYEQYF
TGTGCCAGCAGTTTAAATTGGTGGGAGGGCCGCTACGAGCAGTACTTC
>few|TRBV27|NA|TRBJ2-1
CASSSWGLAAYNEQFF
TGTGCCAGCAGTTCCTGGGGGCTAGCAGCCTACAATGAGCAGTTCTTC
>NA|TRBV11-2|TRBD2|TRBJ2-1
CASSFAAGVNEQFF
TGTGCCAGCAGCTTTGCAGCGGGAGTCAATGAGCAGTTCTTC
>NA|TRBV4-1|NA|TRBJ2-7
CASSQGPQGRWEQYF
TGCGCCAGCAGCCAAGGGCCGCAGGGTAGGTGGGAGCAGTACTTC
>NA|TRBV7-9|TRBD2|TRBJ2-1
CASSLPGTSGRGSYNEQFF
TGTGCCAGCAGCTTACCAGGGACTAGCGGGAGGGGGTCCTACAATGAGCAGTTCTTC
>NA|TRBV5-1|NA|TRBJ2-7
CASKVSRIGLYEQYF
TGCGCCAGCAAGGTTTCTAGGATCGGCCTCTACGAGCAGTACTTC
>few|TRBV9|TRBD1|TRBJ1-4
CASSADRGAEKLFF
TGTGCCAGCAGCGCTGACAGGGGAGCCGAAAAACTGTTTTTT
>NA|TRBV28|TRBD1|TRBJ1-5
CASRTGGASNQPQHF
TGTGCCAGCAGAACAGGGGGCGCAAGCAATCAGCCCCAGCATTTT